This entry is about one TCR beta chain. This sample was taken from a study of blood T cells in healthy people across ages. Germline CDR1 DFQATT, CDR2 SNEGSKA (reference sequence). The germline V and J ends were trimmed by 5 bases and 1 base, with 15 bases remaining between them. The CDR3 spans 15 residues. A second PCR of 7 to 11 cycles used a sample-barcoded 5' primer and a J-beta primer mix. In TCRdb, the 5' RACE reads were re-called with MiXCR into one record per CDR3 protein. Of fewer than 1,000,000 distinct CDR3 sequences in the sample, around 45% were seen once. The receptor's source is a man at least 80 years old in good health. The chain couples TRBV20-1 to TRBJ1-5, with no clear D. The sample consisted of blood. CDR3 in DNA: TGCAGTGCTCCAGACCAAAGGCGGAGCAATCAGCCCCAGCATTTT. Translating gives CSAPDQRRSNQPQHF.